This entry concerns a single T cell receptor beta chain. CDR1 LNHNV and CDR2 YYDKDF come from the germline V gene (reference sequence). V gave up 3 bases and J gave up 5 bases; unmatched junction bases: 15. The CDR3 has 17 residues. One entry per CDR3 protein results from TCRdb running MiXCR on the 5' RACE reads. The sample shows about 17,000 distinct CDR3 sequences, under 20% of them seen only once. The data were obtained in a study of spatial heterogeneity in lung cancer. About the study: A total of more than 65 untreated early-stage non-small cell lung cancer patients served as donors.

Time point here: blood at routine non-recurrence follow-up after resection. In each case, whole RNA from tumor, nontumor lung or frozen PBMC was sequenced unsorted. This chain links TRBV15 with TRBJ2-5; 7 nucleotides agree with TRBD2. This sequence was found in a male donor with early-stage non-small cell lung cancer. The specimen was PBMCs, collected at follow-up. CDR3 sequence: CATSRPKTGGPGETQYF. The CDR3 DNA is TGTGCCACCAGCAGGCCCAAAACGGGGGGACCAGGCGAGACCCAGTACTTC.